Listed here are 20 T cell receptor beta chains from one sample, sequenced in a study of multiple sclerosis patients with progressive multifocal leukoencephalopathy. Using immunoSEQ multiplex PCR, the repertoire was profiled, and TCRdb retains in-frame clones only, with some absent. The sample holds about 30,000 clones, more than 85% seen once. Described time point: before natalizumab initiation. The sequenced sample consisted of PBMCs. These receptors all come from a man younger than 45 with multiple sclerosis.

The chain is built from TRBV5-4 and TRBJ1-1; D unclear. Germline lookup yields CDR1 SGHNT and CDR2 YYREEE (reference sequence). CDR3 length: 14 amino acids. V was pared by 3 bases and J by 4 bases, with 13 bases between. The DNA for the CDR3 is TGTGCCAGCAGCTCCCGCACCACACTCACTGAAGCTTTCTTT. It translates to CASSSRTTLTEAFF.

DNA for the CDR3: TGCGCCAGCAGCTCCCGGAGGCAGGTGTCCTACGAGCAGTACTTC. It yields the protein CASSSRRQVSYEQYF. The V and J genes are TRBV4-1 and TRBJ2-7, with D perhaps matching TRBD2 (5 bases). V was pared by 5 bases and J by 1 base, with 15 bases between. Germline values: CDR1 MGHRA, CDR2 YSYEKL. The CDR3 covers 15 residues.

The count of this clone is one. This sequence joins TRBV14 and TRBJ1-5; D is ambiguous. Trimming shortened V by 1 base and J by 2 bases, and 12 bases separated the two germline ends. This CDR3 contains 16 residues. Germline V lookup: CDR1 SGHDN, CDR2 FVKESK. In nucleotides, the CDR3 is TGTGCCAGCAGCCAAGTTGGCAGGACGGGCAATCAGCCCCAGCATTTT. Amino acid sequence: CASSQVGRTGNQPQHF.

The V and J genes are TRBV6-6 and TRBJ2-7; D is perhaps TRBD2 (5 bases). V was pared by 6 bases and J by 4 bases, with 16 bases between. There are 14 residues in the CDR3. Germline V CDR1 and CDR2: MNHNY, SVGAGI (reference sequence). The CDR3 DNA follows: TGTGCCAGCAGGCTGGAGCGGTTTAGGTACGAGCAGTACTTC. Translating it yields CASRLERFRYEQYF.

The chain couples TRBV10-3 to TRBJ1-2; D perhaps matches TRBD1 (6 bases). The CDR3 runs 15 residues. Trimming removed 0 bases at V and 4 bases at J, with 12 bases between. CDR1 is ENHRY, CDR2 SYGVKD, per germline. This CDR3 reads CAISESTGGPYGYTF. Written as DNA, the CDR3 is TGTGCCATCAGTGAGTCGACAGGAGGACCCTATGGCTACACCTTC.

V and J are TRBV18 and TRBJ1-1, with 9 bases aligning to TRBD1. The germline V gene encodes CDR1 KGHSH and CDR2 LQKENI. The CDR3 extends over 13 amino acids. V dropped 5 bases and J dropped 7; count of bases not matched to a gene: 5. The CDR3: CASSAGTGSEAFF. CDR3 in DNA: TGTGCCAGCTCAGCCGGGACAGGGAGTGAAGCTTTCTTT.

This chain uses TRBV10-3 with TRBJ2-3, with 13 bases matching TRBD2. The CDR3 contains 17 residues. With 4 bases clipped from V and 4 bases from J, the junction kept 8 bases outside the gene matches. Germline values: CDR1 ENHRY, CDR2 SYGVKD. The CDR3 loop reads CAISGWELAGGADTQYF. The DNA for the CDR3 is TGTGCCATCAGTGGATGGGAACTAGCGGGAGGGGCAGATACGCAGTATTTT.

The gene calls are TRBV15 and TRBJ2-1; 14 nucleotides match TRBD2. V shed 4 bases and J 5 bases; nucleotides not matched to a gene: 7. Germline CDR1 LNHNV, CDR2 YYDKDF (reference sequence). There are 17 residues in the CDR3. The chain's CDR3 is CATSTPPGLAGDNEQFF. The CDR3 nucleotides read TGTGCCACCAGCACCCCTCCGGGACTAGCGGGAGACAATGAGCAGTTCTTC.

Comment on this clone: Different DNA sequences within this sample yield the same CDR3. The CDR3 DNA sequence: TGTGCCAGCAGCGCCCGGGACAGGGGGCTTGACTATGGCTACACCTTC. Protein: CASSARDRGLDYGYTF. V and J are TRBV7-8 and TRBJ1-2; 12 bases line up with TRBD1. With 5 bases clipped from V and 3 bases from J, the junction kept 7 bases outside the gene matches. The CDR3 extends over 16 amino acids. CDR1 and CDR2 (germline): SGHVS, FQNEAQ.

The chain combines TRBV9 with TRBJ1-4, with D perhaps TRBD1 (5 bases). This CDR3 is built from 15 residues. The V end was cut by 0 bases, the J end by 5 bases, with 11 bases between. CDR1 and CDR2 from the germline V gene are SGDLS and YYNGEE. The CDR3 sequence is CASSVATGENEKLFF. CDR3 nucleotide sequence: TGTGCCAGCAGCGTAGCTACAGGTGAAAATGAAAAACTGTTTTTT.

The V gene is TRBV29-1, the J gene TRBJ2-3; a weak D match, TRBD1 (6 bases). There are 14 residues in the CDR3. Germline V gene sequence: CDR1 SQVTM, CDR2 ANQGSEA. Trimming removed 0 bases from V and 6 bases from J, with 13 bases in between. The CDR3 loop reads CSVEEGATTDTQYF. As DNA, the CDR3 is TGCAGCGTTGAAGAGGGGGCCACGACGGATACGCAGTATTTT.

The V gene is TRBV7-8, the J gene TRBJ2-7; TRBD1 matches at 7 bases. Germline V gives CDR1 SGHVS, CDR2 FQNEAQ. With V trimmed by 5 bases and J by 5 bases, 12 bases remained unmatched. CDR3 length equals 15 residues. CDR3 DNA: TGTGCCAGCAGCAATCCCTACAGGGGTCGGAACGAGCAGTACTTC. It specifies CASSNPYRGRNEQYF. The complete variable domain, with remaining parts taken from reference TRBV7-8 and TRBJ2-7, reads GAGVSQSPRYKVAKRGQDVALRCDPISGHVSLFWYQQALGQGPEFLTYFQNEAQLDKSGLPSDRFFAERPEGSVSTLKIQRTQQEDSAVYLCASSNPYRGRNEQYFGPGTRLTVT.

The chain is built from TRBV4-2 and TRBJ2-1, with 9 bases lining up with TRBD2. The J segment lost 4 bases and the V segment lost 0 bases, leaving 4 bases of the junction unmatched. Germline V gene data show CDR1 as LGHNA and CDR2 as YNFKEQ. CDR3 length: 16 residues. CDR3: CASSQDETSGYNEQFF. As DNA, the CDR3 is TGTGCCAGCAGCCAAGACGAGACTAGCGGATACAATGAGCAGTTCTTC.

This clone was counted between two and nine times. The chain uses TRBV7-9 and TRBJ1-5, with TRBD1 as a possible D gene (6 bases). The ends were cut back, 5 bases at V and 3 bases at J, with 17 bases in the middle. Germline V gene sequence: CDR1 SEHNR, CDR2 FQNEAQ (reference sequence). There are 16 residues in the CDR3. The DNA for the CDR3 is TGTGCCAGCAGCCCCCGTCGGGGGCAGGACAATCAGCCCCAGCATTTT. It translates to CASSPRRGQDNQPQHF.

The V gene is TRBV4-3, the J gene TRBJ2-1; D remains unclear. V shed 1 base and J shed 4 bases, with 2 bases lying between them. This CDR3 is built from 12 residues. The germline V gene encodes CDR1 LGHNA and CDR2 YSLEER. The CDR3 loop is CASSQGYNEQFF. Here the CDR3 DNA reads TGCGCCAGCAGCCAAGGGTACAATGAGCAGTTCTTC.

CDR3 amino acids: CASSPRTSYHNEQFF. CDR3 sequence (DNA): TGTGCCAGCAGCCCGAGGACTAGCTACCACAATGAGCAGTTCTTC. The V gene is TRBV5-6, the J gene TRBJ2-1, with 8 bases aligning to TRBD2. Germline V gene lookup returns CDR1 SGHDT and CDR2 YYEEEE. The V segment lost 4 bases and the J segment 5 bases; nucleotides outside the gene matches: 8. The CDR3 consists of 15 residues.

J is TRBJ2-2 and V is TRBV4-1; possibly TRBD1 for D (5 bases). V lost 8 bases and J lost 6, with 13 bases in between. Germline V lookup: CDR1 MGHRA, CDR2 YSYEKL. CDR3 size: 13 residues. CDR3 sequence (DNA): TGCGCCAGCTCTGCAAGGGGTTCCGGGGAGCTGTTTTTT. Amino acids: CASSARGSGELFF.

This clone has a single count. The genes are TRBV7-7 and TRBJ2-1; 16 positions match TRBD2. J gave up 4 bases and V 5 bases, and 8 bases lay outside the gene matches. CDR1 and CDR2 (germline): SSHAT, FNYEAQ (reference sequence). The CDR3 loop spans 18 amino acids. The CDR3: CASSEGLAGGFSYNEQFF. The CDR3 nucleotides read TGTGCCAGCAGCGAGGGACTAGCGGGAGGGTTCAGTTACAATGAGCAGTTCTTC.

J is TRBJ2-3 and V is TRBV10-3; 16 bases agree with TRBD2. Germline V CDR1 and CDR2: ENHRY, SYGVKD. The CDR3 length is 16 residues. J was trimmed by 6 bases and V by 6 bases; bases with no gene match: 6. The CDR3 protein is CAIRGTSGRAGDTQYF. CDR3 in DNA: TGTGCCATCAGGGGGACTAGCGGGAGGGCAGGTGATACGCAGTATTTT.

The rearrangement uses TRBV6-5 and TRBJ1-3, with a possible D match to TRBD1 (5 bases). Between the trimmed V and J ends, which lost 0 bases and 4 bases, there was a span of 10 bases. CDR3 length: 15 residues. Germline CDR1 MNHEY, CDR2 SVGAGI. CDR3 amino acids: CASSYSGGRGNTIYF. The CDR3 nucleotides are TGTGCCAGCAGTTACTCGGGGGGAAGGGGAAACACCATATATTTT.